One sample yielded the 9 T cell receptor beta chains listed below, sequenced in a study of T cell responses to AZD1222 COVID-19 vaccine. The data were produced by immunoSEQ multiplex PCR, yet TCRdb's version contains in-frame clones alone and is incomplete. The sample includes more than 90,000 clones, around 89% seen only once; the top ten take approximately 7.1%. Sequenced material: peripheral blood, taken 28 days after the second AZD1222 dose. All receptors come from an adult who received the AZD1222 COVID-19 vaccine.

The CDR3 sequence: CASSFGQGGGYTF. CDR3 sequence (DNA): TGTGCCAGCAGTTTCGGGCAAGGGGGTGGCTACACCTTC. The chain uses TRBV12-3 or TRBV12-4 and TRBJ1-2; perhaps TRBD1 as D (6 bases). CDR3 length: 13 amino acids. V was trimmed by 3 bases and J by 7 bases, leaving 12 bases between them.

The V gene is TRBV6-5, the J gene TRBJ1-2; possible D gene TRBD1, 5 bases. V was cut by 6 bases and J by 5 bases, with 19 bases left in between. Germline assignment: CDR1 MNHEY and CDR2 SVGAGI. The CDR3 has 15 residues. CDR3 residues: CASRETATGPYGYTF. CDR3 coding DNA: TGTGCCAGCAGAGAGACAGCCACCGGTCCTTATGGCTACACCTTC.

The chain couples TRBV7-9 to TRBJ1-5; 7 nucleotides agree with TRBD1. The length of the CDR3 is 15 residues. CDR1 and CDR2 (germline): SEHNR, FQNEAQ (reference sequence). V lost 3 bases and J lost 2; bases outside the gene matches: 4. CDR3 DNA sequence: TGTGCCAGCAGCTTCAGTACAGGGGGCAATCAGCCCCAGCATTTT. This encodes CASSFSTGGNQPQHF.

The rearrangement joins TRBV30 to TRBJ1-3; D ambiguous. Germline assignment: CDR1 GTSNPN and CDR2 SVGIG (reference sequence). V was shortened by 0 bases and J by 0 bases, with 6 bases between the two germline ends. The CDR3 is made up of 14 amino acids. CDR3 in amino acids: CAWSVQISGNTIYF. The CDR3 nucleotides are TGTGCCTGGAGTGTACAGATCTCTGGAAACACCATATATTTT.

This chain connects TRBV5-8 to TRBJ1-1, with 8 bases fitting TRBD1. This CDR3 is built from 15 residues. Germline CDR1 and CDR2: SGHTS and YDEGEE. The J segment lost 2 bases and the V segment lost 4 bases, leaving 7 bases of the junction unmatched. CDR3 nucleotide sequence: TGTGCCAGCAGCCCAGATGGACAGGGAAACACTGAAGCTTTCTTT. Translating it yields CASSPDGQGNTEAFF.

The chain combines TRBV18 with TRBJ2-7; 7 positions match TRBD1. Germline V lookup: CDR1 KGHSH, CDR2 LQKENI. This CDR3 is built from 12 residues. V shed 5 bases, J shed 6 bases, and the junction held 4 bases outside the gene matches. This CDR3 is CASSDRATEQYF. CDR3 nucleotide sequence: TGTGCCAGCTCAGACAGGGCGACCGAGCAGTACTTC.

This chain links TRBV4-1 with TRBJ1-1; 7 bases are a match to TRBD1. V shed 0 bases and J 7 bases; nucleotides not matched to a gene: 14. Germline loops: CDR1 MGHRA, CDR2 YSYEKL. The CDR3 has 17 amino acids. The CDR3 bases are TGCGCCAGCAGCCAAGAGCTCCGTGGCAGGGGGTGGGATGAAGCTTTCTTT. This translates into CASSQELRGRGWDEAFF.

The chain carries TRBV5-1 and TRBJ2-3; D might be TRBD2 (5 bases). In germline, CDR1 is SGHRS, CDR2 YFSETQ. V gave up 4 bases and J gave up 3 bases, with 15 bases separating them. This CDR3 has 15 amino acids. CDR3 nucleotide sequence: TGCGCCAGCAGCCCGGGCCACGCGGGTACAGATACGCAGTATTTT. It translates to CASSPGHAGTDTQYF.

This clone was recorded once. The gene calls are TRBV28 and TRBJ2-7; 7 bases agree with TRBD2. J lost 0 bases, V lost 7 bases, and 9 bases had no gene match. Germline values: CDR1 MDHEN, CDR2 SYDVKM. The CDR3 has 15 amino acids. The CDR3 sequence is CASTGGGLSSYEQYF. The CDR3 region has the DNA TGTGCCAGCACCGGGGGAGGGCTAAGCTCCTACGAGCAGTACTTC.